Below are 23 T cell receptor beta chains sequenced from a single sample in a study of blood T cells in healthy people across ages. Next came a second PCR, run for about 6 to 12 cycles, which used a sample-barcoded 5' primer along with a J-beta primer mix. TCRdb reprocessed the 5' RACE reads via MiXCR and lists one record per CDR3 protein. This table holds approximately 830,000 distinct CDR3 sequences, approximately 65% found once. The sequenced material came from blood. These receptors were obtained from a man aged 25-45 years in good health.

This chain joins TRBV27 and TRBJ1-2; 9 bases line up with TRBD1. V was pared by 5 bases and J by 4 bases, with 14 bases of the junction left unmatched. Germline V CDR1 and CDR2: MNHEY, SMNVEV (reference sequence). There are 17 residues in the CDR3. CDR3 sequence reads: CASSPLAGQGTTYGYTF. For the CDR3, the DNA is TGTGCCAGCAGTCCCCTGGCGGGACAGGGAACTACCTATGGCTACACCTTC.

The chain recombines TRBV2 with TRBJ1-6; D is uncertain. This CDR3 contains 16 residues. The V and J ends lost 7 bases and 6 bases respectively, with 19 bases between them. Germline CDR1 and CDR2: SNHLY and FYNNEI. This CDR3 reads CASIQGWVPGNSPLHF. For the CDR3, the DNA is TGTGCCAGCATTCAAGGGTGGGTCCCTGGTAATTCACCCCTCCACTTT.

In its sample, this clonotype was seen a few times. The rearrangement uses TRBV7-9 and TRBJ2-5, with D perhaps matching TRBD1 (6 bases). With 4 bases removed from V and 3 bases from J, the gap between germline ends came to 15 bases. CDR3 length: 15 residues. Germline CDR1 SEHNR, CDR2 FQNEAQ (reference sequence). CDR3 in amino acids: CASSSAGTFEETQYF. CDR3 bases: TGTGCCAGCAGCTCCGCCGGGACATTTGAAGAGACCCAGTACTTC.

This clonotype has a single count. The chain uses TRBV2 and TRBJ2-6; D remains unclear. Per the germline V gene, CDR1 is SNHLY and CDR2 is FYNNEI. V shed 0 bases and J shed 1 base, with 4 bases lying between them. CDR3 length: 15 residues. The CDR3 coding sequence is TGTGCCAGCAGTGAAGCCCGATCTGGGGCCAACGTCCTGACTTTC. Its protein product is CASSEARSGANVLTF.

This clonotype was seen only a few times. The CDR3 loop reads CASSLARGASGANVLTF. The CDR3 nucleotides read TGCGCCAGCAGCCTCGCTCGAGGGGCCTCTGGGGCCAACGTCCTGACTTTC. V gene TRBV4-3 combines with J gene TRBJ2-6; D may be TRBD1 or TRBD2 (5 bases each). Germline CDR1 reads LGHNA; CDR2 reads YSLEER. This CDR3 contains 17 residues. Trimming removed 4 bases at V and 0 bases at J, with 13 bases between.

The chain carries TRBV23-1 and TRBJ2-7; perhaps TRBD1 as D (5 bases). TRBV23-1 is labeled an ORF, and its function is uncertain. The length of the CDR3 is 14 residues. V lost 8 bases and J 2 bases, leaving 16 bases between the germline ends. CDR3 sequence (DNA): TGCGCCAGCGGAACAGGCCAAGGGACCTACGAGCAGTACTTC. It translates to CASGTGQGTYEQYF.

The chain recombines TRBV12-3 or TRBV12-4 with TRBJ1-1; D not certain. CDR3 length equals 12 residues. Trimming shortened V by 4 bases and J by 10 bases, and 13 bases separated the two germline ends. CDR3 bases: TGTGCCAGCAGTTCAGAAGGGTTTCGAGCTTTCTTT. This codes for CASSSEGFRAFF.

This clonotype is a singleton in its sample. The chain carries TRBV6-2 or TRBV6-3 and TRBJ2-1, with a weak D call TRBD1 (5 bases). V shed 5 bases and J shed 8 bases, with 10 bases lying between them. This CDR3 has 12 residues. CDR1 is MNHEY and CDR2 is SVGEGT in the germline V gene. CDR3 bases: TGTGCCAGCAGTACGACAGAGGATGAGCAGTTCTTC. Protein sequence: CASSTTEDEQFF.

The chain combines TRBV7-2 with TRBJ2-7, with D perhaps TRBD1 or TRBD2 (5 bases each). The V gene lost 1 base and the J gene lost 0 bases, with 16 bases spanning the gap. The length of the CDR3 is 17 residues. Per the germline V gene, CDR1 is SGHTA and CDR2 is FQGNSA. The CDR3: CASSLVGTGFPSYEQYF. CDR3 DNA sequence: TGTGCCAGCAGCTTAGTGGGGACGGGGTTCCCCTCCTACGAGCAGTACTTC.

There are many counts of this clonotype. The genes are TRBV5-1 and TRBJ2-1, with unresolved D. Germline values: CDR1 SGHRS, CDR2 YFSETQ. V was shortened by 2 bases and J by 2 bases, with 8 bases between the two germline ends. The CDR3 is made up of 14 amino acids. The CDR3 protein is CASSLASTYNEQFF. The CDR3 nucleotides are TGCGCCAGCAGCTTAGCTAGTACCTACAATGAGCAGTTCTTC. The full variable domain, in which reference TRBV5-1 and TRBJ2-1 provide the parts outside the CDR3, is KAGVTQTPRYLIKTRGQQVTLSCSPISGHRSVSWYQQTPGQGLQFLFEYFSETQRNKGNFPGRFSGRQFSNSRSEMNVSTLELGDSALYLCASSLASTYNEQFFGPGTRLTVL.

The table lists this clonotype with a few counts. V is TRBV7-2 and J is TRBJ2-7; possibly TRBD1 for D (8 bases). Trimming stripped 1 base from V and 6 bases from J, with 16 bases between. This CDR3 region has 15 residues. The germline V gene encodes CDR1 SGHTA and CDR2 FQGNSA. Here the CDR3 reads CASSLELTGGVEQYF. For the CDR3, the DNA is TGTGCCAGCAGCTTAGAATTAACAGGGGGGGTCGAGCAGTACTTC.

CDR3 sequence (DNA): TGTGCCAGCAGTTACCGGGACGGGGACATTCAGTACTTC. Encoded protein: CASSYRDGDIQYF. The gene calls are TRBV6-6 and TRBJ2-4; D possibly matches TRBD1 or TRBD2 (5 bases each). From germline, CDR1 is MNHNY and CDR2 SVGAGI (reference sequence). The V end lost 2 bases, the J end lost 8 bases, and 10 bases lay between the germline ends. This CDR3 has 13 amino acids.

The gene calls are TRBV20-1 and TRBJ2-5; D could derive from TRBD1 or TRBD2 (6 bases each). This CDR3 has 15 amino acids. The V gene's germline CDR1 is DFQATT and CDR2 SNEGSKA (reference sequence). Trimming shortened V by 7 bases and J by 2 bases, and 20 bases separated the two germline ends. This chain's CDR3 is CSGRGRYRGQETQYF. The CDR3, as DNA: TGCAGTGGGAGGGGACGTTATAGGGGGCAAGAGACCCAGTACTTC.

The chain uses TRBV29-1 and TRBJ2-3; 7 nucleotides line up with TRBD1. Germline lookup yields CDR1 SQVTM and CDR2 ANQGSEA. The CDR3 has 13 amino acids. Trimming cost V 5 bases and J 0 bases; bases outside gene matches: 2. The CDR3 sequence is CSVRTGSTDTQYF. CDR3 coding DNA: TGCAGCGTTAGGACAGGCAGCACAGATACGCAGTATTTT.

This chain connects TRBV5-4 to TRBJ2-7; maybe TRBD1 (6 bases). CDR1 and CDR2 from the germline V gene are SGHNT and YYREEE (reference sequence). The CDR3 consists of 14 residues. The V end was cut by 4 bases, the J end by 3 bases, with 14 bases between. CDR3 sequence (DNA): TGTGCCAGCAGCGATGACAGGCCTTTCTACGAGCAGTACTTC. This encodes CASSDDRPFYEQYF.

This sequence joins TRBV9 and TRBJ2-1, with 11 bases matching TRBD2. The CDR3 runs to 15 residues. Losses at the gene ends were 4 bases for V and 6 bases for J; bases not matched to a gene: 6. The germline V gene encodes CDR1 SGDLS and CDR2 YYNGEE. CDR3: CASSPFGTSGNEQFF. CDR3 DNA: TGTGCCAGCAGCCCTTTCGGGACTAGCGGCAATGAGCAGTTCTTC.

This clonotype was seen only once. The chain uses TRBV18 and TRBJ2-7, with 7 nucleotides matching TRBD2. Trimming removed 5 bases from V and 7 bases from J; junction bases left unmatched: 8. The CDR3 contains 13 residues. The germline gives CDR1 KGHSH, CDR2 LQKENI. The DNA for the CDR3 is TGTGCCAGCTCAGCAAATCGCGGGAGTGAGCAGTACTTC. It is translated as CASSANRGSEQYF.

V is TRBV10-3 and J is TRBJ2-3; 9 bases align to TRBD2. The trim removed 0 bases at V and 2 bases at J, leaving 12 bases unmatched. CDR3 length: 19 amino acids. From germline, CDR1 is ENHRY and CDR2 SYGVKD. The CDR3 sequence is CAISESQAGGRSDTDTQYF. CDR3 coding DNA: TGTGCCATCAGTGAGTCGCAAGCGGGGGGTCGATCTGACACAGATACGCAGTATTTT.

The chain uses TRBV7-2 and TRBJ2-7; D remains ambiguous. V was shortened by 5 bases and J by 1 base, with 12 bases between the two germline ends. This CDR3 has 14 residues. Germline CDR1 reads SGHTA; CDR2 reads FQGNSA. The CDR3 here is CASSRELASYEQYF. CDR3 DNA: TGTGCCAGCAGCCGCGAACTCGCGTCCTACGAGCAGTACTTC.

V and J are TRBV5-1 and TRBJ2-7, with 9 bases lining up with TRBD1. V dropped 4 bases and J dropped 7; count of bases not matched to a gene: 6. The CDR3 is 13 residues long. The germline V gene has CDR1 SGHRS and CDR2 YFSETQ. CDR3 amino acids: CASSIQGAGEQYF. In DNA, the CDR3 is TGCGCCAGCAGCATACAGGGGGCGGGGGAGCAGTACTTC.

This clonotype was detected once. V and J are TRBV30 and TRBJ2-7, with a possible D match to TRBD1 (5 bases). V was cut by 8 bases and J by 0 bases, with 14 bases left in between. Germline CDR1 GTSNPN, CDR2 SVGIG (reference sequence). The CDR3 is 13 residues long. CDR3 in amino acids: CATTRGNSYEQYF. In DNA, the CDR3 is TGTGCCACCACAAGGGGCAACTCCTACGAGCAGTACTTC.

The chain uses TRBV20-1 and TRBJ2-3; 9 bases line up with TRBD2. CDR1 is DFQATT and CDR2 is SNEGSKA in the germline V gene (reference sequence). The junction had 5 bases not matched to a gene; V was cut back by 6 bases and J by 4 bases. This CDR3 region has 13 residues. The CDR3 spells CSAGGGASDTQYF. CDR3 in DNA: TGCAGTGCCGGCGGGGGGGCCTCAGATACGCAGTATTTT.

The chain carries TRBV20-1 and TRBJ2-7; D is perhaps TRBD1 (5 bases). This CDR3 comprises 13 residues. Germline CDR1 DFQATT, CDR2 SNEGSKA (reference sequence). V was cut by 4 bases and J by 4 bases, with 14 bases left in between. CDR3 region: CSANGHSRYEQYF. The CDR3 DNA is TGCAGTGCTAACGGACACTCTAGGTACGAGCAGTACTTC.